Listed here are 6 T cell receptor beta chains from one sample, sequenced in a study of human T cells and chemical hapten exposure. Time point indicated: pre-sensitization, week 0. Treatment reported: therapeutic diphenylcyclopropenone sensitization with weekly scalp DPC. TCRdb called the RACE reads again in MiXCR, with one record for every CDR3 protein. The sample shows about 380,000 distinct CDR3 sequences, less than 6.5% of them seen only once. Sequenced material: whole blood, taken in connection with sensitization to the hapten diphenylcyclopropenone (DPC). Every receptor here comes from a woman aged 45-60 years with alopecia areata. Some clones in this sample may be carry-over from other donors' samples.

This clonotype was found a few times. This rearrangement joins TRBV30 to TRBJ2-5, with 11 bases fitting TRBD2. Germline CDR1 GTSNPN, CDR2 SVGIG (reference sequence). The V gene end was trimmed by 4 bases and the J gene end by 5 bases; junction bases not matched to a gene: 12. The CDR3 is 16 amino acids. CDR3 in DNA: TGTGCCTGGATTCCCCAACTAGCGGGAGTTTCGGAGACCCAGTACTTC. This codes for CAWIPQLAGVSETQYF.

This clonotype was detected only a few times. The CDR3 nucleotides read TGTGCCACCTCCCGGAGGGAGAACACTGAAGCTTTCTTT. This gives the protein CATSRRENTEAFF. The J gene is TRBJ1-1, the V gene TRBV24-1, with unresolved D. CDR1 is KGHDR, CDR2 SFDVKD, per germline. The CDR3 sequence is 13 residues long. V was pared by 9 bases and J by 1 base, with 11 bases between.

Many counts were recorded for this clonotype. This rearrangement joins TRBV5-1 to TRBJ2-3; D unclear. CDR3 length equals 15 residues. The V gene's germline CDR1 is SGHRS and CDR2 YFSETQ. Trimming pared 5 bases from V and 0 bases from J, leaving 13 bases between. The CDR3 sequence: CASSHDLISTDTQYF. CDR3 DNA: TGCGCCAGCAGTCACGACCTAATTAGCACAGATACGCAGTATTTT.

This clonotype occurred a few times. CDR3 protein: CASSLVGGGGTDTQYF. The CDR3 region has the DNA TGTGCCAGCAGCTTAGTAGGAGGGGGAGGCACAGATACGCAGTATTTT. The chain carries TRBV7-2 and TRBJ2-3, with D perhaps given as TRBD1 or TRBD2 (6 bases each). From germline, CDR1 is SGHTA and CDR2 FQGNSA. V was cut by 1 base and J by 1 base, with 12 bases left in between. This CDR3 region has 16 residues.

This clonotype was observed a handful of times. V and J are TRBV5-1 and TRBJ2-7; 12 bases line up with TRBD2. CDR1 SGHRS and CDR2 YFSETQ come from the germline V gene. The V segment lost 4 bases and the J segment 1 base; nucleotides outside the gene matches: 3. The CDR3 loop spans 15 amino acids. CDR3 DNA: TGCGCCAGCAGCCCCACTAGCGGGGGGTCCTACGAGCAGTACTTC. Protein product: CASSPTSGGSYEQYF.

This clonotype was observed at least ten times. This chain links TRBV4-2 with TRBJ2-5; 12 bases align to TRBD1. The CDR3 has 16 amino acids. Germline CDR1 LGHNA, CDR2 YNFKEQ. The V segment lost 4 bases and the J segment 5 bases; nucleotides outside the gene matches: 8. CDR3: CASSPMGTGGLETQYF. The CDR3 DNA follows: TGTGCCAGCAGCCCGATGGGGACAGGGGGCTTGGAGACCCAGTACTTC.